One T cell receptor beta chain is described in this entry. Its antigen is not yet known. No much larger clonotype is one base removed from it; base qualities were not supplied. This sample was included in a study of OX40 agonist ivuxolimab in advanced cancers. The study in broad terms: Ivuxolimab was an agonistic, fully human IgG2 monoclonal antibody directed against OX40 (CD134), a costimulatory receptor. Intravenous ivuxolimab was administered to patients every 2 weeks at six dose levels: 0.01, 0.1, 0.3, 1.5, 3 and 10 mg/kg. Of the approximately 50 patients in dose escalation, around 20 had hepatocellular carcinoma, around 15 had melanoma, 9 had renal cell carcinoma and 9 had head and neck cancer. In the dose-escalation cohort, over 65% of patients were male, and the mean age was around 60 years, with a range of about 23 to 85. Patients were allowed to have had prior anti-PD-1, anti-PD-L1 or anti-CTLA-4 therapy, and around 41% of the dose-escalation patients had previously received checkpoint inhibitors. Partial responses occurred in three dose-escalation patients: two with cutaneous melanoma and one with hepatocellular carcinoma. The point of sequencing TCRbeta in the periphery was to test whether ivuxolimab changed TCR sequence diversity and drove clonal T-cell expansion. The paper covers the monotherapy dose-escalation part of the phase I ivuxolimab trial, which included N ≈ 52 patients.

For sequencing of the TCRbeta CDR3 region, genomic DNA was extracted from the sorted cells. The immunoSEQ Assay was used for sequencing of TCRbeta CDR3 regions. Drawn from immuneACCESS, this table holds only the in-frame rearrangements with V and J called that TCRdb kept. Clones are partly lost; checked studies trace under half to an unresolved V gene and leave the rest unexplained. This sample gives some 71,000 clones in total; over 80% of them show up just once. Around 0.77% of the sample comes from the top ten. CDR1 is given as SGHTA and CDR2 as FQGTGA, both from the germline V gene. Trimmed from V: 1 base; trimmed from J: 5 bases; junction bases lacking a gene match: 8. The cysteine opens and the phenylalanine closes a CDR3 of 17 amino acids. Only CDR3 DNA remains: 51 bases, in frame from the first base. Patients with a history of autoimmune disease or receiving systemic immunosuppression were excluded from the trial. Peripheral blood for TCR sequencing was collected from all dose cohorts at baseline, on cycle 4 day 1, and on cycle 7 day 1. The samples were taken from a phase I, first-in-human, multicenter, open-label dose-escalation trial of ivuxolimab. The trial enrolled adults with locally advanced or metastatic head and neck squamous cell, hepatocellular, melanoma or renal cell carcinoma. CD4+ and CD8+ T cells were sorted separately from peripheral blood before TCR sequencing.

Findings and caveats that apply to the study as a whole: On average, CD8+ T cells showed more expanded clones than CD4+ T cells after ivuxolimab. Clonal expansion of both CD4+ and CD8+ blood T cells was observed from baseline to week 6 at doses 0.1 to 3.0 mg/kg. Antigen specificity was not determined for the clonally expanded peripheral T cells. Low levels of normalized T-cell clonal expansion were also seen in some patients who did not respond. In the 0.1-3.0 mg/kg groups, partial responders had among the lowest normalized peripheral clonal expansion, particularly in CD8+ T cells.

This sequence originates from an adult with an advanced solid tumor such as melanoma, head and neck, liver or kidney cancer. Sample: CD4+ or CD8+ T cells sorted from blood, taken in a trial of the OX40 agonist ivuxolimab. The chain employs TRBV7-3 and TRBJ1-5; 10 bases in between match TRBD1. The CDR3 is CASSLRLGQGPHQPQHF. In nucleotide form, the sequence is TGTGCCAGCAGCTTAAGGCTGGGACAGGGGCCCCATCAGCCCCAGCATTTT.